This TCR beta chain is from a study of cytomegalovirus exposure and HLA in healthy donors. Study-level results: What a later analysis reportedly showed was that an Asian-associated ancestry cluster had fewer N-insertions than the 666-donor mean. Indistinguishability led to the exclusion of some V segments, TRBV6-2 and TRBV6-3 included. In a later analysis, TCR beta V- and J-gene trimming showed a link to a missense DCLRE1C variant.

For this clone: Its matching antigen is unknown.

60 Vbeta and 13 Jbeta primers were used in PCR. Profiling relied on immunoSEQ multiplex PCR, and the TCRdb table lists in-frame clones only, not all of them. The table includes more than 95,000 clones, more than 75% detected once. The CDR3 has 16 residues. Germline V gene data show CDR1 as SGHNT and CDR2 as YYREEE (reference sequence). Trimming took off 4 bases at V and 0 bases at J, with 13 bases between the two ends. This chain joins TRBV5-4 and TRBJ1-4, with D perhaps matching TRBD1 (5 bases). Source material: PBMCs. The source of this sequence is a middle-aged woman in good health and CMV-seronegative. The CDR3 protein is CASSRDSYATNEKLFF. Written as DNA, the CDR3 is TGTGCCAGCAGCCGCGACAGTTATGCAACTAATGAAAAACTGTTTTTT.